This TCR beta chain stems from a study of Graves' ophthalmopathy and Graves' hyperthyroidism. The table lists this clonotype with many counts. Antigen: not known. The study's findings and limits: At less than 71% sensitivity and 72.22% specificity, the model predicted progression of the ophthalmopathy.

The CDR3 is 13 amino acids. The ends lost 7 bases at V and 5 bases at J; junction bases unmatched: 7. TCR beta CDR3 amplification used RNA transcripts. Investigators did first-round RT-PCR with HTBI primers, then second-round multiplex PCR. Via MiXCR, TCRdb re-called the multiplex PCR reads, giving one row per CDR3 protein. This sample has about 500,000 distinct CDR3 sequences, with approximately 14% found just once. PBMCs originated in approximately 9.1 ml of fresh peripheral blood. The sample comprised blood. The source of this sequence is a woman younger than 45 with Graves' ophthalmopathy. This chain connects TRBV12-3 or TRBV12-4 to TRBJ1-2; 7 positions match TRBD1. The CDR3 loop reads CASTSGTDYGYTF. CDR3 coding DNA: TGTGCCAGCACCTCCGGGACAGATTATGGCTACACCTTC.